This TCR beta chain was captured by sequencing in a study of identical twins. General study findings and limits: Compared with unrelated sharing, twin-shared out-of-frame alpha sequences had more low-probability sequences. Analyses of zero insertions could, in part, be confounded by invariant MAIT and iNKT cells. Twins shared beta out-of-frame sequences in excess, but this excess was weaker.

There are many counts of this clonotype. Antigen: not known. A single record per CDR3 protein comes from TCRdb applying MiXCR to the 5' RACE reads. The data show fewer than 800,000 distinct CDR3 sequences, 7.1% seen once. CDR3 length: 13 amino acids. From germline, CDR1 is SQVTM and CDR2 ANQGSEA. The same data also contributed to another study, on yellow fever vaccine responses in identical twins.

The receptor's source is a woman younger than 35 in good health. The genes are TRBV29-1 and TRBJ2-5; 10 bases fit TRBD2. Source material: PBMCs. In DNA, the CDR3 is TGCACCTCTAGCGGGGGCCTCCAAGAGACCCAGTACTTC. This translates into CTSSGGLQETQYF.